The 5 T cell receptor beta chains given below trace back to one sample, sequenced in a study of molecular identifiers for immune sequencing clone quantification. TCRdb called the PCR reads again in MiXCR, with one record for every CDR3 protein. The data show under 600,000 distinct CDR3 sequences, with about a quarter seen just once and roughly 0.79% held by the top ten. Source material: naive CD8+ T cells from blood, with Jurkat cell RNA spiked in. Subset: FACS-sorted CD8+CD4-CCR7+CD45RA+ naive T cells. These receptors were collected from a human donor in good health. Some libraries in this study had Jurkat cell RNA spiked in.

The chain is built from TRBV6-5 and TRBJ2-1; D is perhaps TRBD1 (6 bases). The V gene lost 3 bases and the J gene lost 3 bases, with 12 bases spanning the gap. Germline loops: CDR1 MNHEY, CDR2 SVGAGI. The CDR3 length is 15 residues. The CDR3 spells CASSYSGQRYNEQFF. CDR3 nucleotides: TGTGCCAGCAGTTATTCCGGACAGCGCTACAATGAGCAGTTCTTC.

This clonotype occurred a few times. This CDR3 is CASSPTGPRAQPQHF. In nucleotides, the CDR3 is TGTGCCAGCAGTCCTACCGGACCCCGTGCTCAGCCCCAGCATTTT. This sequence joins TRBV27 and TRBJ1-5; no clear D gene. CDR3 length: 15 residues. Germline values: CDR1 MNHEY, CDR2 SMNVEV (reference sequence). Trimming took 5 bases from V and 6 from J, leaving 17 bases between them.

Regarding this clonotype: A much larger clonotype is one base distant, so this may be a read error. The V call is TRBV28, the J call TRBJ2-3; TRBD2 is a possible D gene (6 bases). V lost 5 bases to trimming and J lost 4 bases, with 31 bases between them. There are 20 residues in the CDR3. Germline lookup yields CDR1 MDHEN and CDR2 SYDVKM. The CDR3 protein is CASSPGGYAGSRHSPDTQYF. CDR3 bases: TGTGCCAGCAGTCCGGGTGGTTATGCGGGAAGCCGCCACAGCCCAGATACGCAGTATTTT.

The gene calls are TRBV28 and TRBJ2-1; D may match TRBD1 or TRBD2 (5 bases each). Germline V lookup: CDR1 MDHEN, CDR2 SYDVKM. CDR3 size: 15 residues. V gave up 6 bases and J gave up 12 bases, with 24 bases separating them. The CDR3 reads CASSPRDLGQFGQFF. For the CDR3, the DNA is TGTGCCAGCAGCCCCCGGGACCTTGGTCAGTTCGGGCAGTTCTTC.

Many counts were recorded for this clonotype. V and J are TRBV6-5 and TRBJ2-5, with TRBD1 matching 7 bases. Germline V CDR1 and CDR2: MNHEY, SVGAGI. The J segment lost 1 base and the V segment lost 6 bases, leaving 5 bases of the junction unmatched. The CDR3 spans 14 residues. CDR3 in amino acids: CASRPGQAQETQYF. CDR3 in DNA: TGTGCCAGCAGGCCCGGACAGGCCCAAGAGACCCAGTACTTC.